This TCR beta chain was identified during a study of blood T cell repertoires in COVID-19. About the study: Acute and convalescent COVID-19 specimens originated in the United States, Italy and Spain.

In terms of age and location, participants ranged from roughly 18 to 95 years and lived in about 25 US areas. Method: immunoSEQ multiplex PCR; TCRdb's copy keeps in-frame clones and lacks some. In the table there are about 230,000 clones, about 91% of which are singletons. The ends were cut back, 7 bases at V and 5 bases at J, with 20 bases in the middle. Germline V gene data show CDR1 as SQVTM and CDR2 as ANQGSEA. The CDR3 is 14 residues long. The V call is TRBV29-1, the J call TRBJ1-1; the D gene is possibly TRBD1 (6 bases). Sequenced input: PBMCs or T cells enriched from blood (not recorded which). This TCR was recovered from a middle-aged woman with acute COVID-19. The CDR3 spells CSASTGEYRTEAFF. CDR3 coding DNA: TGCAGCGCCTCGACAGGCGAGTATCGTACTGAAGCTTTCTTT.